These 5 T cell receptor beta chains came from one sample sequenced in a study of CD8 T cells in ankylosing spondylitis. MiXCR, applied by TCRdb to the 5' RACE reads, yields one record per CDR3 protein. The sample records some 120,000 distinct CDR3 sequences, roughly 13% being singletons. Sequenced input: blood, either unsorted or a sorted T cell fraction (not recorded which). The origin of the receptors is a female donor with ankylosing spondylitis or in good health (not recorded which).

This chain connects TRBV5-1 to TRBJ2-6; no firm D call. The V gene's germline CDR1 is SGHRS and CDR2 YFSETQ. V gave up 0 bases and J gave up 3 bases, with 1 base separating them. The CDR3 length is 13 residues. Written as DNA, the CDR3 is TGCGCCAGCAGCTTGGATGGGGCCAACGTCCTGACTTTC. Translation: CASSLDGANVLTF.

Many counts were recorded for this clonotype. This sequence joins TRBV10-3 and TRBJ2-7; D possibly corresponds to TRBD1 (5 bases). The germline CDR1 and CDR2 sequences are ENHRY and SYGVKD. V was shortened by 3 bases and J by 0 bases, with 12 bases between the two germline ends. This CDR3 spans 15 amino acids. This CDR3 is CAISDSKGNSYEQYF. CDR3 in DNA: TGTGCCATCAGTGATTCAAAGGGGAACTCCTACGAGCAGTACTTC.

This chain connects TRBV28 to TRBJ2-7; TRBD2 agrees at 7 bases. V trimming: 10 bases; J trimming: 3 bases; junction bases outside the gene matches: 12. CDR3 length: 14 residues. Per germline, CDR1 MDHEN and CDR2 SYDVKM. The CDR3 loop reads CATKSPGEGYEQYF. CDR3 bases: TGTGCCACTAAATCACCCGGGGAGGGCTACGAGCAGTACTTC.

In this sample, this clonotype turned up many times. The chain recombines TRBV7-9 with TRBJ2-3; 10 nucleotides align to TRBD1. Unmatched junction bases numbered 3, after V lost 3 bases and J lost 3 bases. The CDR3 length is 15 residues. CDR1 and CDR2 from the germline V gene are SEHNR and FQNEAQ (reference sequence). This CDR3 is CASSLEGQGTDTQYF. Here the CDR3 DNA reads TGTGCCAGCAGCTTGGAGGGACAGGGGACAGATACGCAGTATTTT.

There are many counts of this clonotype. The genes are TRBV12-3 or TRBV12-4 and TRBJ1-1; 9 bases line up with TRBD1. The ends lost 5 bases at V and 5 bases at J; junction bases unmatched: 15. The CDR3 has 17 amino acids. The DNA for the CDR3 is TGTGCCAGCAGTCCTCAAACCGGGACAGGGCTGAGGACTGAAGCTTTCTTT. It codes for CASSPQTGTGLRTEAFF.